These 4 T cell receptor beta chains share one sample of origin, sequenced in a study of blood T cell repertoires in COVID-19. Sequencing used immunoSEQ multiplex PCR; TCRdb keeps in-frame clones, though not all of them. Of around 200,000 clones in the sample, around 88% were seen once. The specimen was PBMCs or T cells enriched from blood (not recorded which). The receptor set was obtained from a man aged 35-49 years with acute COVID-19.

The chain recombines TRBV24-1 with TRBJ2-5; TRBD1 agrees at 12 bases. Trimming took 4 bases from V and 5 from J; bases not matched to a gene: 7. The CDR3 is 16 residues long. Germline values: CDR1 KGHDR, CDR2 SFDVKD. CDR3 sequence: CATSDPGTGGEETQYF. In nucleotides, the CDR3 is TGTGCCACCAGTGACCCCGGGACAGGGGGCGAGGAGACCCAGTACTTC.

The chain couples TRBV5-1 to TRBJ2-1, with 12 positions matching TRBD1. Germline trimming cut 0 bases from V and 8 bases from J; bases unmatched to any gene: 3. CDR3 size: 15 residues. Germline assignment: CDR1 SGHRS and CDR2 YFSETQ. As DNA, the CDR3 is TGCGCCAGCAGCTTGGAGGGACAGGGGGCCTATGAGCAGTTCTTC. Amino acid sequence: CASSLEGQGAYEQFF.

This rearrangement joins TRBV11-2 to TRBJ1-1; D remains ambiguous. The V end lost 1 base, the J end lost 0 bases, and 3 bases lay between the germline ends. CDR3 length: 13 amino acids. Germline CDR1 and CDR2: SGHAT and FQNNGV. CDR3 coding DNA: TGTGCCAGCAGCTTAGCGGTGAACACTGAAGCTTTCTTT. Amino acids: CASSLAVNTEAFF.

V is TRBV6-5 and J is TRBJ1-6; D is unclear. Per germline, CDR1 MNHEY and CDR2 SVGAGI. The length of the CDR3 is 14 residues. The V and J ends lost 6 bases and 9 bases respectively, with 15 bases between them. CDR3 sequence (DNA): TGTGCCAGCAGATTCTCTGAAGTGAGTTCACCCCTCCACTTT. Protein: CASRFSEVSSPLHF.